This TCR beta chain originates from a study of persistence of HIV-infected CD4 T cells. Sequencing used immunoSEQ version 4 in survey mode. Clones were read by immunoSEQ multiplex PCR, and TCRdb kept only the in-frame ones, dropping some. Altogether around 28,000 clones are present, about 80% being singletons, with the ten largest covering 0.75% to 0.9%. In the case of this clone: Its target is unknown.

Study-wide points: Compared with CD3/CD28-stimulated cells, CMV- and Gag-responding cells showed lower TCRbeta richness.

The CDR3 is 15 residues long. Germline CDR1 is SEHNR and CDR2 is FQNEAQ (reference sequence). The V end lost 5 bases, the J end lost 7 bases, and 17 bases lay between the germline ends. Lysates of CMV-infected fibroblasts at 8 to 10 ug/mL stimulated these cells. CD40L/CD69 double-negative CD45RO-high memory CD4+ T cells were collected. Adults with HIV-1 started suppressive ART while chronically infected. CD4+ T cell counts exceeded 400 cells/uL; CMV serology was positive. The TCR originated in an adult woman with HIV who was CMV-seropositive. The sample was CD4+ T cells sorted from PBMCs after roughly 18-hour stimulation, taken from a patient who received antiretroviral therapy. The V call is TRBV7-9, the J call TRBJ1-4; possible D gene TRBD1, 5 bases. The CDR3 nucleotides read TGTGCCAGCAGCCCCTTGGACAACTGGGGTGAAAAACTGTTTTTT. Translated: CASSPLDNWGEKLFF.